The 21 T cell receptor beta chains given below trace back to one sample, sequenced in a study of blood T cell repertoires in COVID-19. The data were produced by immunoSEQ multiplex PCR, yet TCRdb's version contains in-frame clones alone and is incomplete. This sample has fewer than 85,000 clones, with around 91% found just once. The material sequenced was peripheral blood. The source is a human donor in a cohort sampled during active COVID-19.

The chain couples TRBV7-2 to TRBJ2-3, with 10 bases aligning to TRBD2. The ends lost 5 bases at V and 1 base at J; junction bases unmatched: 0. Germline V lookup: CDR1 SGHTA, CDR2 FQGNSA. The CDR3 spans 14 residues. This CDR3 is CASSGTSGTDTQYF. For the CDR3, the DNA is TGTGCCAGCAGCGGGACTAGCGGCACAGATACGCAGTATTTT.

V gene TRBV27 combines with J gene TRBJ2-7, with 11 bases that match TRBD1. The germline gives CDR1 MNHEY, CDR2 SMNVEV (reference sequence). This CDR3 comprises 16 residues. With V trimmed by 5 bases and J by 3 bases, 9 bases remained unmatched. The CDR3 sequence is CASSPYPGTGGYEQYF. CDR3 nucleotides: TGTGCCAGCAGTCCCTACCCCGGGACAGGGGGCTACGAGCAGTACTTC.

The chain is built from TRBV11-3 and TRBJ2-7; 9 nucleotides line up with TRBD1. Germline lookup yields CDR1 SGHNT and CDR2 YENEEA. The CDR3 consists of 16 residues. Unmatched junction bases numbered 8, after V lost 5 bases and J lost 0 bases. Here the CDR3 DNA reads TGTGCCAGCAGCCCCGGACAGGGGAAGGGCTCCTACGAGCAGTACTTC. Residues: CASSPGQGKGSYEQYF. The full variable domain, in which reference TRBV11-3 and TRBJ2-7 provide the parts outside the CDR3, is EAGVVQSPRYKIIEKKQPVAFWCNPISGHNTLYWYLQNLGQGPELLIRYENEEAVDDSQLPKDRFSAERLKGVDSTLKIQPAELGDSAVYLCASSPGQGKGSYEQYFGPGTRLTVT.

CDR3: CASSRADDQPQHF. The CDR3 nucleotides read TGTGCCAGTAGTAGGGCAGATGATCAGCCCCAGCATTTT. V usage is TRBV19 and J usage is TRBJ1-5, with D unclear. The germline V and J ends were trimmed by 4 bases and 5 bases, with 9 bases remaining between them. The CDR3 runs 13 residues. The germline V gene has CDR1 LNHDA and CDR2 SQIVND (reference sequence).

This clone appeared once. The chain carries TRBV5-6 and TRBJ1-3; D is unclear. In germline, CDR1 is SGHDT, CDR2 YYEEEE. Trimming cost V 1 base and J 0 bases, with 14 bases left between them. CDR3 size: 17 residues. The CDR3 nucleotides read TGTGCCAGCAGCTTGCGGTCCTACCTCTCCTCTGGAAACACCATATATTTT. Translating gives CASSLRSYLSSGNTIYF. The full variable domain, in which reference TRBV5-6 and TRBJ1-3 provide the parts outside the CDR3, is DAGVTQSPTHLIKTRGQQVTLRCSPKSGHDTVSWYQQALGQGPQFIFQYYEEEERQRGNFPDRFSGHQFPNYSSELNVNALLLGDSALYLCASSLRSYLSSGNTIYFGEGSWLTVV.

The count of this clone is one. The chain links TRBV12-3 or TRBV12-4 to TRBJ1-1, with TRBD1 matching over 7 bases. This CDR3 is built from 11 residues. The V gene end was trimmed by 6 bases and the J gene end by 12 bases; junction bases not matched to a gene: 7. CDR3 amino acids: CASSPGGITFF. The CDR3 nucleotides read TGTGCCAGCAGCCCAGGGGGTATAACTTTCTTT.

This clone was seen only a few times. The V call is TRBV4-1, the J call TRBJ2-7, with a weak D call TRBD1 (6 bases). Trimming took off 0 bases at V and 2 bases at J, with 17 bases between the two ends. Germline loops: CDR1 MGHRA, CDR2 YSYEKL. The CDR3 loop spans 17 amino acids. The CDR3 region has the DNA TGCGCCAGCAGCCAAGAACCGACCGGGACACCTACCTACGAGCAGTACTTC. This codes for CASSQEPTGTPTYEQYF.

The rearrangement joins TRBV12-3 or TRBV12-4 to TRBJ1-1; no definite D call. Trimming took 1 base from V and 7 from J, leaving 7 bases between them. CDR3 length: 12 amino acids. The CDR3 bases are TGTGCCAGCAGTTTAGGTCCCCATGAAGCTTTCTTT. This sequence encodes CASSLGPHEAFF.

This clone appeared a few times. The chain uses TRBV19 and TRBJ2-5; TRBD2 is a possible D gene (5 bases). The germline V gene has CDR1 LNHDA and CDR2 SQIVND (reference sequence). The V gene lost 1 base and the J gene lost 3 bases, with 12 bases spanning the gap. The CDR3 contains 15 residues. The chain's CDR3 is CASSIGAGGEETQYF. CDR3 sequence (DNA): TGTGCCAGTAGTATAGGTGCGGGCGGAGAAGAGACCCAGTACTTC.

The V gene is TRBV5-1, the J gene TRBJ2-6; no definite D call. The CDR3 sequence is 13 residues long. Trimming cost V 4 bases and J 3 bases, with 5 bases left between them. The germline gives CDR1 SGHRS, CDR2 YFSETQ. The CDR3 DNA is TGCGCCAGCAGCCCAAATGGGGCCAACGTCCTGACTTTC. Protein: CASSPNGANVLTF.

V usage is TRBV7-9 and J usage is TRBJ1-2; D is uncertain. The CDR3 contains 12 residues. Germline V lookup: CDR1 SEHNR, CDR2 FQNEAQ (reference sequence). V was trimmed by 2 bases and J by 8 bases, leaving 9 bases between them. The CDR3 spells CASSLNLAGYTF. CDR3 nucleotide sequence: TGTGCCAGCAGCTTAAACTTAGCGGGCTACACCTTC.

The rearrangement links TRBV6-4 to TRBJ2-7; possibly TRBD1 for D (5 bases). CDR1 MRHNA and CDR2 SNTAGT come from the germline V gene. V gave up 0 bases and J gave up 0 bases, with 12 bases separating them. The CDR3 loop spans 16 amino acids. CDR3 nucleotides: TGTGCCAGCAGTGACTCCTTAGGGGCGCGCTCCTACGAGCAGTACTTC. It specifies CASSDSLGARSYEQYF.

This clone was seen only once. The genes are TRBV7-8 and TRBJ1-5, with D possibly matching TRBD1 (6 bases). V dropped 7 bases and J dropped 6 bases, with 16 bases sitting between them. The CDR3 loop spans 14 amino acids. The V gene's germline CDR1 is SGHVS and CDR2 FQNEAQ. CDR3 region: CASKEQGDSQPQHF. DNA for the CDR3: TGTGCCAGCAAAGAACAGGGCGACTCTCAGCCCCAGCATTTT.

The CDR3 DNA follows: TGCGCCAGCAGCTTGGTCTACAGGGGGCAGCATGGCTACACCTTC. Protein: CASSLVYRGQHGYTF. The J gene is TRBJ1-2, the V gene TRBV5-1, with 9 bases identical to TRBD1. Germline CDR1 is SGHRS and CDR2 is YFSETQ. This CDR3 is built from 15 residues. V dropped 0 bases and J dropped 6; count of bases not matched to a gene: 6.

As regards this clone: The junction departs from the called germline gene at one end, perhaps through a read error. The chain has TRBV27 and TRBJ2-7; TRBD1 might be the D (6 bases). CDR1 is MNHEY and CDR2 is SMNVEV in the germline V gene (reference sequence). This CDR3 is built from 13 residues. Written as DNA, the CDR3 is TGTGCCAGCAGTCCCTCAGGGGACACGTCGCCGGGCTTC. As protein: CASSPSGDTSPGF.

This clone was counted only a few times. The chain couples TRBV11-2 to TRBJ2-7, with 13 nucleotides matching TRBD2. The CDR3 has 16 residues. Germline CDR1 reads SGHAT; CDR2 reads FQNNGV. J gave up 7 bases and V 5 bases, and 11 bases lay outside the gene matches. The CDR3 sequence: CASSETSGGPLGEQYF. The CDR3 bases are TGTGCCAGCAGCGAGACTAGCGGGGGGCCCCTCGGGGAGCAGTACTTC.

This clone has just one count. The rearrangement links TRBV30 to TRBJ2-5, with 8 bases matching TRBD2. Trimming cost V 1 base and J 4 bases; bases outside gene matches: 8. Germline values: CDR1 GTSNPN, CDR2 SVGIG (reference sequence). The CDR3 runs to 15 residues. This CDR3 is CAWSEGGGIVETQYF. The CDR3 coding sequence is TGTGCCTGGAGTGAAGGCGGGGGGATTGTAGAGACCCAGTACTTC. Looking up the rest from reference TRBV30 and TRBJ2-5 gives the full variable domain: SQTIHQWPATLVQPVGSPLSLECTVEGTSNPNLYWYRQAAGRGLQLLFYSVGIGQISSEVPQNLSASRPQDRQFILSSKKLLLSDSGFYLCAWSEGGGIVETQYFGPGTRLLVL.

The CDR3 DNA reads as TGCAGCGTTGAAGCGGGGTTCACTGAAGCTTTCTTT. It specifies CSVEAGFTEAFF. V usage is TRBV29-1 and J usage is TRBJ1-1, with D uncertain. Between the trimmed V and J ends, which lost 1 base and 4 bases, there was a span of 7 bases. From germline, CDR1 is SQVTM and CDR2 ANQGSEA. The CDR3 has 12 residues. Full variable domain (outside the CDR3, taken from reference TRBV29-1 and TRBJ1-1): SAVISQKPSRDICQRGTSLTIQCQVDSQVTMMFWYRQQPGQSLTLIATANQGSEATYESGFVIDKFPISRPNLTFSTLTVSNMSPEDSSIYLCSVEAGFTEAFFGQGTRLTVV.

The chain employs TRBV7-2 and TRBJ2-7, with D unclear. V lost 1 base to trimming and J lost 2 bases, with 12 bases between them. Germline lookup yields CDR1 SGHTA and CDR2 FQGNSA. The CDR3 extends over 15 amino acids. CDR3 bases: TGTGCCAGCAGCTTAGTTCTGTTCGTTCCCTACGAGCAGTACTTC. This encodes CASSLVLFVPYEQYF.

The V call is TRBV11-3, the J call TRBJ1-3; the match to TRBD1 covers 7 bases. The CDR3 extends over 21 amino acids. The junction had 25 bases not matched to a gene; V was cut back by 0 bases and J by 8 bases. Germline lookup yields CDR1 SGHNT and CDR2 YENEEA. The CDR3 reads CASSLDLDTGVLLIESDTIYF. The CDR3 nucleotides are TGTGCCAGCAGCTTAGATCTCGATACAGGGGTCCTCTTAATAGAATCAGACACCATATATTTT.

This CDR3 reads CARSARLNLGPQHF. CDR3 sequence (DNA): TGTGCCAGAAGCGCCCGACTCAACCTGGGGCCCCAGCATTTT. V and J are TRBV5-3 and TRBJ1-5; D is unclear. TRBV5-3 is an open reading frame whose function is uncertain. This CDR3 is built from 14 residues. V was cut by 4 bases and J by 9 bases, with 17 bases left in between.